This TCR beta chain was captured by sequencing in a study of blood T cell repertoires in COVID-19 (dated by TCRdb to the early 2020s). Study-level background: Samples covering the acute and convalescent phases of COVID-19 were provided by collaborators in the United States, Italy and Spain. Where available, HLA class I and class II types were obtained from metadata supplied by the sample provider rather than from assay-based typing. The samples were drawn from the first 160 participants of the ongoing ImmuneRACE study and from 1,254 subjects provided by 6 global collaborators. The repertoires were released in a freely available public database meant as a resource for research on the immune response to SARS-CoV-2. A de-identified subject ID, COVID-19 status, age in years and sex were almost always included in the sample metadata. The material from the prospective study consisted of cDNA or gDNA derived from T cells, B-cell-depleted T cells, or PBMCs. The dataset comprised deeply sampled blood TCRbeta repertoires from subjects exposed to, actively infected with, or recovered from COVID-19. Study-wide conclusions, independent of this receptor: Clinical and demographic metadata were provided uncurated, with the amount varying by source and participant.

A note on this clone: What antigen it recognizes has not been identified. There are no base qualities to consult, and no much larger clone falls within one base.

The germline V end is reduced by 0 bases and the J end by 4 bases; junction bases left unmatched: 5. The CDR3, from cysteine to phenylalanine, totals 15 residues. Solely the CDR3 DNA is kept, with 45 bases framed from the first base. In the germline V gene (reference sequence), CDR1 corresponds to SGHNT and CDR2 to YYREEE. At one collaborating source in Seattle, patients were enrolled during active infection and were followed longitudinally through the course of disease. The collaborating institutions used their own protocols to collect whole blood in K2EDTA tubes. For TCRbeta analysis, collaborator samples were shipped as frozen whole blood, as isolated PBMCs, or as DNA extracted from either sample type. TCRbeta CDR3 regions were amplified from genomic DNA using the immunoSEQ Assay, a bias-controlled multiplex PCR. Concerning the study's data processing: Nucleated cell counts per sample were estimated from amplification of reference gene primers within the assay. To quantify the absolute abundance of each unique TCRbeta CDR3 rearrangement, sequence reads were collapsed and filtered. For each sample, productive Simpson clonality was calculated as the square root of Simpson's diversity index across productive rearrangements. TCRdb obtained this table from immuneACCESS and retained in-frame rearrangements with V and J assigned. These tables miss some clones; where compared with another copy, unresolved V genes account for less than half of the shortfall, and the remainder is unexplained. That table gives V, J and clone size, and the DNA gave D and trimming. This sample holds under 300,000 clones; 86% were observed only once. In total, the top ten clones hold approximately 12% of the sample.

The V gene is TRBV5-4 and the J gene is TRBJ2-5, with TRBD2 identical over 8 junction bases. This TCR derives from a woman aged 25 to 39 with COVID-19, enrolled during active disease. Sequencing was carried out using peripheral blood. The nucleotides read TGTGCCAGCAGCTTGGCGGGGGGGCCCCCAGAGACCCAGTACTTC. This sequence encodes CASSLAGGPPETQYF. Reference TRBV5-4 and TRBJ2-5 genes cover what lies past the CDR3, so the full variable domain is ETGVTQSPTHLIKTRGQQVTLRCSSQSGHNTVSWYQQALGQGPQFIFQYYREEENGRGNFPPRFSGLQFPNYSSELNVNALELDDSALYLCASSLAGGPPETQYFGPGTRLLVL.